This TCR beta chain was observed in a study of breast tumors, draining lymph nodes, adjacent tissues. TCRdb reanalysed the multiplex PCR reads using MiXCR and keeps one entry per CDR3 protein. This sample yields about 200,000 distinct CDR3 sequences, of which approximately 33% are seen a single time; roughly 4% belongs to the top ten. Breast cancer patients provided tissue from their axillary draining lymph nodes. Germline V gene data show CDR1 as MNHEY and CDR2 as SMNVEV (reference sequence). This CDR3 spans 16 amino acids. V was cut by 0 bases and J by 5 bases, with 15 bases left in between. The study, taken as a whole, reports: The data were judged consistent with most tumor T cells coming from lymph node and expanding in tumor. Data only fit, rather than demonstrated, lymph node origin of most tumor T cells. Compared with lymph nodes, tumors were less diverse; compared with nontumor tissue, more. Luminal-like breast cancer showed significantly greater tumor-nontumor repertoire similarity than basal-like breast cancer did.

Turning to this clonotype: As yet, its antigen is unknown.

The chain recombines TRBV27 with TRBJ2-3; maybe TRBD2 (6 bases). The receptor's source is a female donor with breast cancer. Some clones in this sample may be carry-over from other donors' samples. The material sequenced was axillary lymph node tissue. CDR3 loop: CASSLSGGNYRDTQYF. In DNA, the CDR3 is TGTGCCAGCAGTTTATCGGGCGGGAACTATAGAGATACGCAGTATTTT.